Listed below are T cell receptor beta chains from one sample, sequenced in a study of T cells in localized non-small cell lung cancer. Assay: immunoSEQ multiplex PCR; the TCRdb copy retains only in-frame clones and omits some. The repertoire holds 70,000 or so clones, roughly 80% seen once, with roughly 1.4% in the top ten. The sample in question was peripheral blood, obtained before any cancer treatment. The source is a female donor over 55 with stage I lung adenocarcinoma. The CDR3 runs from the conserved cysteine through the conserved F or W. Fields, in order: V gene, D gene, clone size, J gene, CDR3 protein, CDR3 DNA. D genes are given only for firm matches. Not every row has a clone size; where given, it reads once, few, many or a size class.

TRBV19	NA	NA	TRBJ2-5	CASSPVGETQYF	TGTGCCAGTAGCCCGGTGGGAGAGACCCAGTACTTC
TRBV7-2	NA	NA	TRBJ2-7	CASSPLSRSSYEQYF	TGTGCCAGCAGCCCACTATCCCGAAGCTCCTACGAGCAGTACTTC
TRBV27	NA	few	TRBJ2-2	CASSPGNTGELFF	TGTGCCAGCAGCCCTGGGAACACCGGGGAGCTGTTTTTT
TRBV28	TRBD2	once	TRBJ2-1	CASMGGRAPDEQFF	TGTGCCAGCATGGGCGGGAGGGCCCCGGATGAGCAGTTCTTC
TRBV2	NA	NA	TRBJ2-5	CASISTGGVAQYF	TGTGCCAGCATCTCGACAGGCGGGGTGGCCCAGTACTTC
TRBV6-5	NA	NA	TRBJ1-1	CASFDSSEAFF	TGTGCCAGTTTTGACAGTTCTGAAGCTTTCTTT
TRBV7-8	NA	NA	TRBJ1-5	CASSLLGRYSNQPQHF	TGTGCCAGCAGCTTATTAGGCAGGTATAGCAATCAGCCCCAGCATTTT
TRBV4-3	NA	NA	TRBJ1-2	CASSQDLARDTGYGYTF	TGCGCCAGCAGCCAAGATCTTGCCAGGGATACGGGCTATGGCTACACCTTC
TRBV11-1	TRBD1	NA	TRBJ1-1	CASSRTGGRQNTEAFF	TGTGCCAGCAGTCGAACAGGGGGCCGACAGAACACTGAAGCTTTCTTT
TRBV7-8	TRBD1	NA	TRBJ2-2	CASSRTGTENTGELFF	TGTGCCAGCAGCAGAACAGGGACAGAGAACACCGGGGAGCTGTTTTTT
TRBV5-1	TRBD1	few	TRBJ2-3	CASHRGQGLLSGTDTQYF	TGCGCCAGCCATAGGGGACAGGGGTTATTGAGCGGTACAGATACGCAGTATTTT
TRBV7-6	TRBD2	NA	TRBJ2-4	CASSLFAGSGQRGAENIQYF	TGTGCCAGCAGCTTATTTGCGGGGTCGGGGCAGCGGGGGGCCGAAAACATTCAGTACTTC
TRBV19	NA	NA	TRBJ2-5	CASTMPGSVAQYF	TGTGCCAGTACCATGCCGGGGTCAGTGGCCCAGTACTTC
TRBV21-1	NA	NA	TRBJ1-5	CASSTGLIVSQSQHF	TGTGCCAGCAGCACGGGCCTTATAGTCTCTCAATCCCAGCATTTT
TRBV6-5	TRBD2	NA	TRBJ2-1	CASSSRSGGVYNEQFF	TGTGCCAGCAGTTCCCGTAGCGGGGGGGTATACAATGAGCAGTTCTTC
TRBV7-7	TRBD1	few	TRBJ2-5	CASSLDREETQYF	TGTGCTAGCAGCTTAGACAGGGAAGAGACCCAGTACTTC
TRBV5-1	NA	NA	TRBJ2-5	CASSLGTELSETQYF	TGCGCCAGCAGCTTGGGCACGGAGTTAAGTGAGACCCAGTACTTC
TRBV4-1	NA	once	TRBJ1-2	CASSQVQTDNYGYTF	TGCGCCAGCAGCCAAGTCCAGACCGATAACTATGGCTACACCTTC
TRBV6-5	NA	NA	TRBJ1-2	CASREVDRGGYTF	TGTGCCAGCCGTGAGGTCGATCGAGGCGGCTACACCTTC
TRBV7-6	NA	few	TRBJ1-6	CASSLQGYSPLHF	TGTGCCAGCAGCTTACAGGGCTATTCACCCCTCCACTTT
TRBV6-6	NA	NA	TRBJ1-3	CASSYLVGGNTIYF	TGTGCCAGCAGTTACTTAGTCGGGGGAAACACCATATATTTT
TRBV5-1	NA	once	TRBJ2-7	CASSLLSWVNYEQYF	TGCGCCAGCAGCTTGTTGTCCTGGGTTAACTACGAGCAGTACTTC
TRBV10-2	TRBD2	NA	TRBJ2-1	CASHFRAGADNEQFF	TGCGCCAGCCATTTCAGAGCGGGGGCGGACAATGAGCAGTTCTTC
TRBV7-9	TRBD1	NA	TRBJ1-1	CASSFAGQGVTEAFF	TGTGCCAGCAGCTTCGCCGGACAGGGGGTAACTGAAGCTTTCTTT
TRBV6-1	TRBD1	NA	TRBJ2-7	CASSELSGTGPYEQYF	TGTGCCAGCAGTGAACTCTCCGGGACAGGGCCCTACGAGCAGTACTTC
TRBV19	NA	NA	TRBJ2-1	CASSIGGLWENTYNEQFF	TGTGCCAGTAGTATTGGGGGTTTGTGGGAGAACACCTACAATGAGCAGTTCTTC
TRBV5-6	NA	once	TRBJ1-1	CASSWGTLINTEAFF	TGTGCCAGCAGCTGGGGGACACTCATAAACACTGAAGCTTTCTTT
TRBV18	TRBD1	NA	TRBJ1-1	CASSPGQAEAFF	TGTGCCAGCTCACCCGGACAGGCTGAAGCTTTCTTT
TRBV7-9	NA	NA	TRBJ1-2	CASSLNGYTF	TGTGCCAGCAGCTTAAATGGCTACACCTTC
TRBV19	NA	NA	TRBJ2-7	CASSIDGGTVSYEQYF	TGTGCCAGTAGTATAGATGGCGGGACGGTCTCCTACGAGCAGTACTTC
TRBV5-1	TRBD1	NA	TRBJ1-4	CASSLQGAEEKLFF	TGCGCCAGCAGCTTGCAGGGGGCCGAAGAAAAACTGTTTTTT
TRBV29-1	NA	NA	TRBJ1-2	CSVRPGRAYGYTF	TGCAGCGTTCGCCCGGGGCGAGCCTATGGCTACACCTTC
TRBV5-4	TRBD2	NA	TRBJ2-1	CASSFRGGAYNEQFF	TGTGCCAGCAGCTTTCGCGGGGGGGCCTACAATGAGCAGTTCTTC
TRBV27	NA	NA	TRBJ2-7	CASSSMDSTYEQYF	TGTGCCAGCAGTTCTATGGACAGTACCTACGAGCAGTACTTC
TRBV13	NA	NA	TRBJ2-3	CASSLVTDTQYF	TGTGCCAGCAGCTTAGTCACAGATACGCAGTATTTT
TRBV5-4	NA	NA	TRBJ2-1	CASSLEGYYNEQFF	TGTGCCAGCAGCTTGGAGGGGTACTACAATGAGCAGTTCTTC
TRBV19	NA	NA	TRBJ2-5	CASSLPGAQETQYF	TGTGCCAGTAGTTTACCGGGGGCCCAAGAGACCCAGTACTTC
TRBV5-1	TRBD2	NA	TRBJ2-3	CASQRGGSTDTQYF	TGCGCCAGCCAGCGGGGAGGGAGCACAGATACGCAGTATTTT
TRBV2	TRBD2	NA	TRBJ2-2	CAPEGGLAGGPTGELFF	TGTGCCCCCGAAGGCGGTTTAGCGGGAGGGCCCACCGGGGAGCTGTTTTTT
TRBV21-1	NA	NA	TRBJ2-1	CAREVAGPYNEQFF	TGTGCCAGAGAAGTAGCGGGTCCTTACAATGAGCAGTTCTTC